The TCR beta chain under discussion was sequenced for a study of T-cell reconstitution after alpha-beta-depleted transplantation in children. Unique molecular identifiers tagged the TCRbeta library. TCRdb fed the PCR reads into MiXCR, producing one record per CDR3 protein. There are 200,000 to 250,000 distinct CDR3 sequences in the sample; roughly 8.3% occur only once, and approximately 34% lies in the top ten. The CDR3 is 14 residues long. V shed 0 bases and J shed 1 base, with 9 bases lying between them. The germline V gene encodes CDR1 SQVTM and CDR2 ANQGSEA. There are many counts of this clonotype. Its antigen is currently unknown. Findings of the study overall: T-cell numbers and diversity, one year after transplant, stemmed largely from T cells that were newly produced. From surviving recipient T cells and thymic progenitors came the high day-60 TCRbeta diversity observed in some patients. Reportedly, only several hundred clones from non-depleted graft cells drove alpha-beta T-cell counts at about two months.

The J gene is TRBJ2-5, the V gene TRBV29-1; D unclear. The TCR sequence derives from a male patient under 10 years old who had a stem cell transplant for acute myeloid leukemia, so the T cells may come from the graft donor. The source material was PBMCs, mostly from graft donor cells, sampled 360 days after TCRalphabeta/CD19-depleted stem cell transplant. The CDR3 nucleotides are TGCAGCGTTGAAGATCGAAACTTCCAAGAGACCCAGTACTTC. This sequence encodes CSVEDRNFQETQYF.